This TCR beta chain comes out of a study of breast tumors, draining lymph nodes, adjacent tissues. The lymph nodes were axillary draining lymph nodes from breast cancer patients. The V gene's germline CDR1 is DFQATT and CDR2 SNEGSKA (reference sequence). The V and J ends lost 0 bases and 2 bases, in that order; junction bases with no gene match: 8. The CDR3 is made up of 17 amino acids. One entry per CDR3 protein, called by TCRdb with MiXCR from the multiplex PCR reads. The profile shows some 140,000 distinct CDR3 sequences, approximately 22% of them singletons. This sequence joins TRBV20-1 and TRBJ2-1, with 9 bases fitting TRBD2. The receptor was derived from a female donor with breast cancer. Some clones in this sample may be carry-over from other donors' samples. What was sequenced was axillary lymph node tissue. The CDR3 is CSARDPRAGGPYNEQFF. DNA for the CDR3: TGCAGTGCTAGAGATCCGAGGGCGGGAGGGCCCTACAATGAGCAGTTCTTC.